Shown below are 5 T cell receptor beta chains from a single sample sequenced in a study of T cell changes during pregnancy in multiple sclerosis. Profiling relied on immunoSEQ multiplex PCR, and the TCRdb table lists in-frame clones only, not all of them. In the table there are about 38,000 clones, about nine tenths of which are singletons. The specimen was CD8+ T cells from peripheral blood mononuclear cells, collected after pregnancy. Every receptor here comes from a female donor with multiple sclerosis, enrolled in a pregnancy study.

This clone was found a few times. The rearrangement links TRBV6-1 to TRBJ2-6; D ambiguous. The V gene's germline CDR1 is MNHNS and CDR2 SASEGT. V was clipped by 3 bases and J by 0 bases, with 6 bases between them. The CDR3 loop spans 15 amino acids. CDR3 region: CASSEALSGANVLTF. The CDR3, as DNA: TGTGCCAGCAGTGAGGCTCTCTCTGGGGCCAACGTCCTGACTTTC.

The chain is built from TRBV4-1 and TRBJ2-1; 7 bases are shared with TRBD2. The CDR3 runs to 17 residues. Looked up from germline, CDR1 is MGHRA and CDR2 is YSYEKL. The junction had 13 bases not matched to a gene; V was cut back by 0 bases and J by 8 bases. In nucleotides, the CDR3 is TGCGCCAGCAGCCAAGATTGGATGCGAGCGGGAAGGGATGAGCAGTTCTTC. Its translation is CASSQDWMRAGRDEQFF.

CDR3 protein: CASSFNRGPGNTIYF. The CDR3 nucleotides read TGTGCCAGCAGTTTTAACAGGGGGCCTGGAAACACCATATATTTT. J is TRBJ1-3 and V is TRBV27; 9 bases agree with TRBD1. The V and J ends lost 3 bases and 2 bases, in that order; junction bases with no gene match: 2. Germline V gene lookup returns CDR1 MNHEY and CDR2 SMNVEV (reference sequence). The CDR3 is made up of 15 amino acids.

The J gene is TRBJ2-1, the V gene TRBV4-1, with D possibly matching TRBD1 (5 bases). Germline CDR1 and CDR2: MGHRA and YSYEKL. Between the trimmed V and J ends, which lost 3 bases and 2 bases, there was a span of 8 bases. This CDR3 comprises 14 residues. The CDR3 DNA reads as TGCGCCAGCAGCCACACAGGAACCTACAATGAGCAGTTCTTC. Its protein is CASSHTGTYNEQFF.

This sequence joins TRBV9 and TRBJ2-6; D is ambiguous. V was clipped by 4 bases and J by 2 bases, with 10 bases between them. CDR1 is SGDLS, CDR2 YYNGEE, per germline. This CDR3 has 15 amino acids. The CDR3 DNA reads TGTGCCAGCAGCCGTCCCCGTCCTGGGGCCAACGTCCTGACTTTC. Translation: CASSRPRPGANVLTF.